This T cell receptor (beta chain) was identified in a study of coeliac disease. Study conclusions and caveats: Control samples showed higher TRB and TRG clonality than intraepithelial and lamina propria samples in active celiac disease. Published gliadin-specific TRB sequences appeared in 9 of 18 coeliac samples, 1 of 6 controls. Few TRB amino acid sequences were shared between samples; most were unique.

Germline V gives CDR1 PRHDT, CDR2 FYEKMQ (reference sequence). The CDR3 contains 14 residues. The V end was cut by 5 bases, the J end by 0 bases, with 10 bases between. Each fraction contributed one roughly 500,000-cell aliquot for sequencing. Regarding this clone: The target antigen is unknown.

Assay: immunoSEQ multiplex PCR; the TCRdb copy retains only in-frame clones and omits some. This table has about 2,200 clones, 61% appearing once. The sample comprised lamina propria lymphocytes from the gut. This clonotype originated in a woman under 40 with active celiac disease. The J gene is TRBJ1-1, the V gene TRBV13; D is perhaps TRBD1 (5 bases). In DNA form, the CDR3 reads TGTGCCAGCAGCCGAACGGACATGAACACTGAAGCTTTCTTT. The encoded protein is CASSRTDMNTEAFF.